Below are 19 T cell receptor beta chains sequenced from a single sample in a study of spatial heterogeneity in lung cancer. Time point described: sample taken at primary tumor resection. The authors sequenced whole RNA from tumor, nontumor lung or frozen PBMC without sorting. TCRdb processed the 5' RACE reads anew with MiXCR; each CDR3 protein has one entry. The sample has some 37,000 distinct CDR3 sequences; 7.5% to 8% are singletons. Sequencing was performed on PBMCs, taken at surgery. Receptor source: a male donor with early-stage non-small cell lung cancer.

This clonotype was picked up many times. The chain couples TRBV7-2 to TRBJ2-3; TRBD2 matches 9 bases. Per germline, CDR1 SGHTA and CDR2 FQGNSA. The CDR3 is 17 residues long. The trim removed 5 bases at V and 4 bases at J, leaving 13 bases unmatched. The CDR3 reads CASSRGTSSPRPDTQYF. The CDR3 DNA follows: TGTGCCAGCAGCAGGGGGACTAGCTCACCTAGACCAGATACGCAGTATTTT.

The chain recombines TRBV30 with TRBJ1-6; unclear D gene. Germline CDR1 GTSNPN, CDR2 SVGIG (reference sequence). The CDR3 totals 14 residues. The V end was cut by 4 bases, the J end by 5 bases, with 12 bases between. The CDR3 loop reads CAWTKGSNNSPLHF. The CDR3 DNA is TGTGCCTGGACCAAAGGATCCAATAATTCACCCCTCCACTTT.

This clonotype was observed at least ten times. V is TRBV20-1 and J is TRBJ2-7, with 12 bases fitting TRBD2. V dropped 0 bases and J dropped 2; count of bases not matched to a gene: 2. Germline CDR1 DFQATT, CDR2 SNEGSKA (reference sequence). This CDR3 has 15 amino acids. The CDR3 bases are TGCAGTGCTAGAGATCCTAGCGGGGGGGCCTACGAGCAGTACTTC. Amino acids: CSARDPSGGAYEQYF.

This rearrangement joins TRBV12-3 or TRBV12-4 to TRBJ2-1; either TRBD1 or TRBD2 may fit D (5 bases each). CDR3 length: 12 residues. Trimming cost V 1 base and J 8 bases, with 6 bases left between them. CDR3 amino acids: CASSLGGYEQFF. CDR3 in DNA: TGTGCCAGCAGTTTAGGGGGGTATGAGCAGTTCTTC.

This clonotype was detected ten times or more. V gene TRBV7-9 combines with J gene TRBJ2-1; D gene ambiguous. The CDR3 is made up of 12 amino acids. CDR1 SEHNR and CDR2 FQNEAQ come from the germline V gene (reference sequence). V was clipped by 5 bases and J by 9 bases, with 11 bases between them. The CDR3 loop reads CASSEDVFEQFF. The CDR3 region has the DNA TGTGCCAGCAGCGAGGACGTTTTTGAGCAGTTCTTC. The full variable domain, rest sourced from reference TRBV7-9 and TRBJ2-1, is DTGVSQNPRHKITKRGQNVTFRCDPISEHNRLYWYRQTLGQGPEFLTYFQNEAQLEKSRLLSDRFSAERPKGSFSTLEIQRTEQGDSAMYLCASSEDVFEQFFGPGTRLTVL.

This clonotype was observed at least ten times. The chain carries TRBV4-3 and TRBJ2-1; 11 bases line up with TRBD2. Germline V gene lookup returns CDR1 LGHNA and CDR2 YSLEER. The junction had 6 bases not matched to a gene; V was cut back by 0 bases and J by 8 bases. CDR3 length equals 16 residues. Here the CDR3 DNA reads TGCGCCAGCAGCCAAGAAAATAGCGGGGGGGTTTATGAGCAGTTCTTC. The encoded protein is CASSQENSGGVYEQFF.

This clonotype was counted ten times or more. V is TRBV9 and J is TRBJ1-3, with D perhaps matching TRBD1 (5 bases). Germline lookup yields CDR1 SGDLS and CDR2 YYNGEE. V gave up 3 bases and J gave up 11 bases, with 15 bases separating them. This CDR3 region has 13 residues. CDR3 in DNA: TGTGCCAGCAGCGCCCGGGACCCCCAGCCCATATATTTT. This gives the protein CASSARDPQPIYF.

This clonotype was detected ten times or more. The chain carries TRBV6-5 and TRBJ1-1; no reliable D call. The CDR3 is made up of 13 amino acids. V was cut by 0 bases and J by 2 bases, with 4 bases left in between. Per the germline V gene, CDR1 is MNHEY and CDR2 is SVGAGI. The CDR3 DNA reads TGTGCCAGCAGTTACTCCGAAAACACTGAAGCTTTCTTT. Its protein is CASSYSENTEAFF.

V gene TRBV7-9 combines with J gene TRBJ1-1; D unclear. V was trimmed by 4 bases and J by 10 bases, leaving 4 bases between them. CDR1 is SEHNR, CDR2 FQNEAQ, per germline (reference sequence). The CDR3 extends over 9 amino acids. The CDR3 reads CASSSRAFF. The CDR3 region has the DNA TGTGCCAGCAGCTCTCGAGCTTTCTTT.

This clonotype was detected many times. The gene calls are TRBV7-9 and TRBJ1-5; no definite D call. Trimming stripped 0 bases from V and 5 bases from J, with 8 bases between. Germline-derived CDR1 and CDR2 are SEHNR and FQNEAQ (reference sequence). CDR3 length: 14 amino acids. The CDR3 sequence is CASSLAGGDQPQHF. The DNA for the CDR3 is TGTGCCAGCAGCTTAGCCGGCGGGGATCAGCCCCAGCATTTT.

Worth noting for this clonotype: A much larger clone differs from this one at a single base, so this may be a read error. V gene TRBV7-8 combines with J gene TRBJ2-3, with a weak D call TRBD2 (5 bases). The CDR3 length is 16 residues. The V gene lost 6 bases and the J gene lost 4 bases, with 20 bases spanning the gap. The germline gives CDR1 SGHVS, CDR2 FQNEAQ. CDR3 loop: CASRTTRRTASDTQYF. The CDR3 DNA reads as TGTGCCAGCAGGACTACCCGGAGGACGGCATCAGATACGCAGTATTTT.

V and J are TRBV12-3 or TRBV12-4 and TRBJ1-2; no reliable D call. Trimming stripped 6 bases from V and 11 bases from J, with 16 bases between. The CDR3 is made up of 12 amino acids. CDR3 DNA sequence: TGTGCCAGCAGCACCGGGCTTATCGGGTACACCTTC. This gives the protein CASSTGLIGYTF.

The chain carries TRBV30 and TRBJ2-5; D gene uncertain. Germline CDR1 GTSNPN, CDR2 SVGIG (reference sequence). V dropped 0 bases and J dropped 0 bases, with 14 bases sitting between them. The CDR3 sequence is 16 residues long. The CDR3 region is CAWSVRGRTNQETQYF. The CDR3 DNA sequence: TGTGCCTGGAGTGTACGTGGAAGAACCAACCAAGAGACCCAGTACTTC. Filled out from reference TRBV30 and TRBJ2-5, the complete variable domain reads SQTIHQWPATLVQPVGSPLSLECTVEGTSNPNLYWYRQAAGRGLQLLFYSVGIGQISSEVPQNLSASRPQDRQFILSSKKLLLSDSGFYLCAWSVRGRTNQETQYFGPGTRLLVL.

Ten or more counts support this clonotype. This CDR3 is CASSLATDGTGKDTQYF. The CDR3 DNA reads TGTGCCAGCAGCTTAGCAACCGATGGGACAGGGAAAGATACGCAGTATTTT. The gene calls are TRBV11-3 and TRBJ2-3, with TRBD1 matching 9 bases. Germline trimming cut 1 base from V and 5 bases from J; bases unmatched to any gene: 10. Germline CDR1 SGHNT, CDR2 YENEEA. The CDR3 sequence is 17 residues long.

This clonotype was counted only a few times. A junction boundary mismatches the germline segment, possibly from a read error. The CDR3 bases are TGTGTCAGCAGCTTAGTACGATGGGTGGCCGGGGAGCTGTTTTTT. As protein: CVSSLVRWVAGELFF. The chain joins TRBV11-3 to TRBJ2-2; the D is unclear. CDR3 size: 15 residues. Germline V lookup: CDR1 SGHNT, CDR2 YENEEA.

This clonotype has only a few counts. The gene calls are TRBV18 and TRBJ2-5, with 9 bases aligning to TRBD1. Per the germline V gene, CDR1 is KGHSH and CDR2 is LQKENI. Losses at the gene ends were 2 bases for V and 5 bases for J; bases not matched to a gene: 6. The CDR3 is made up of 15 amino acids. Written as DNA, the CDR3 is TGTGCCAGCTCACCAACCGGGACAGGGTACGAGACCCAGTACTTC. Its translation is CASSPTGTGYETQYF. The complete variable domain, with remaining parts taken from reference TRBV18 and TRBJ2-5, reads NAGVMQNPRHLVRRRGQEARLRCSPMKGHSHVYWYRQLPEEGLKFMVYLQKENIIDESGMPKERFSAEFPKEGPSILRIQQVVRGDSAAYFCASSPTGTGYETQYFGPGTRLLVL.

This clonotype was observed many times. CDR3 amino acids: CASSLGGTGSGNEQFF. CDR3 in DNA: TGTGCCAGCAGCTTAGGAGGGACAGGGTCAGGCAATGAGCAGTTCTTC. The rearrangement links TRBV7-2 to TRBJ2-1; TRBD1 matches 9 bases. CDR1 SGHTA and CDR2 FQGNSA come from the germline V gene. This CDR3 spans 16 amino acids. With V trimmed by 1 base and J by 6 bases, 7 bases remained unmatched.

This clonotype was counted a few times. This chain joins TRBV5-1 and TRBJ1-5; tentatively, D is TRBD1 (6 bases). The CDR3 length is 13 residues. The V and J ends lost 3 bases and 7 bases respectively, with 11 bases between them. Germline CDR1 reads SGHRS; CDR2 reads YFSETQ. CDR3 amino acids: CASSWGAGQPQHF. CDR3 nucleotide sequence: TGCGCCAGCAGCTGGGGGGCGGGACAGCCCCAGCATTTT.

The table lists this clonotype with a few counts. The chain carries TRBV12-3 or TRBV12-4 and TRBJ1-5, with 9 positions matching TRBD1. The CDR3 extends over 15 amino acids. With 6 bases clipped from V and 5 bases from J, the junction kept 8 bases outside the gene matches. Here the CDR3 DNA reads TGTGCCAGCAGCTCACAGGGGGCCGGGGATCAGCCCCAGCATTTT. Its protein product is CASSSQGAGDQPQHF.